Below are 16 T cell receptor beta chains sequenced from a single sample in a study of OX40 agonist ivuxolimab in advanced cancers. Profiled with immunoSEQ multiplex PCR; TCRdb holds only in-frame clones, not every one. The data show about 83,000 clones, with under 95% seen just once and roughly 8.9% held by the top ten. The specimen was CD4+ or CD8+ T cells sorted from blood, collected in a trial of the OX40 agonist ivuxolimab. These receptors all come from an adult with an advanced solid tumor such as melanoma, head and neck, liver or kidney cancer.

The chain links TRBV7-9 to TRBJ1-1; D ambiguous. Per the germline V gene, CDR1 is SEHNR and CDR2 is FQNEAQ (reference sequence). This CDR3 contains 11 residues. Trimming left V 2 bases short and J 4 bases short, with 2 bases between. The CDR3 DNA sequence: TGTGCCAGCAGCTTAAGCACTGAAGCTTTCTTT. Its translation: CASSLSTEAFF.

This chain links TRBV4-1 with TRBJ1-1; D gene ambiguous. V lost 1 base, J lost 0 bases, and 9 bases lay in between. Germline CDR1 MGHRA, CDR2 YSYEKL. The CDR3 contains 15 residues. CDR3 bases: TGCGCCAGCAGCCAAGGCGCCGGTTTGAACACTGAAGCTTTCTTT. Translated: CASSQGAGLNTEAFF.

The V and J genes are TRBV7-9 and TRBJ2-2, with D possibly being TRBD2 (6 bases). CDR1 is SEHNR, CDR2 FQNEAQ, per germline (reference sequence). This CDR3 comprises 14 residues. Trimming removed 4 bases from V and 4 bases from J, with 10 bases in between. CDR3 in DNA: TGTGCCAGCAGCTGGGGGGTAGGCACCGGGGAGCTGTTTTTT. It translates to CASSWGVGTGELFF.

V usage is TRBV25-1 and J usage is TRBJ2-2; unclear D gene. Deletions cut 5 bases from V and 5 bases from J, with 9 bases between. The germline V gene encodes CDR1 MGHDK and CDR2 SYGVNS. This CDR3 is built from 13 residues. The CDR3 protein is CASSLTETGELFF. The CDR3 region has the DNA TGTGCCAGCAGTTTAACAGAGACCGGGGAGCTGTTTTTT. The variable domain in full, completed from reference TRBV25-1 and TRBJ2-2, reads EADIYQTPRYLVIGTGKKITLECSQTMGHDKMYWYQQDPGMELHLIHYSYGVNSTEKGDLSSESTVSRIRTEHFPLTLESARPSHTSQYLCASSLTETGELFFGEGSRLTVL.

CDR3 in DNA: TGTGCCAGCAGCCTGGGTTCCTCCTACAATGAGCAGTTCTTC. Encoded protein: CASSLGSSYNEQFF. The V and J genes are TRBV9 and TRBJ2-1, with no clear D. This CDR3 is built from 14 residues. The V end was cut by 4 bases, the J end by 0 bases, with 8 bases between. Germline loops: CDR1 SGDLS, CDR2 YYNGEE. Using reference TRBV9 and TRBJ2-1 for the parts outside the CDR3, the full variable domain is DSGVTQTPKHLITATGQRVTLRCSPRSGDLSVYWYQQSLDQGLQFLIQYYNGEERAKGNILERFSAQQFPDLHSELNLSSLELGDSALYFCASSLGSSYNEQFFGPGTRLTVL.

This sequence joins TRBV9 and TRBJ1-1; D ambiguous. V shed 4 bases and J shed 1 base, with 8 bases lying between them. The CDR3 has 13 residues. CDR1 SGDLS and CDR2 YYNGEE come from the germline V gene. The CDR3 DNA reads as TGTGCCAGCAGCAAGGGAGCGAACACTGAAGCTTTCTTT. Translation gives CASSKGANTEAFF.

The chain joins TRBV6-4 to TRBJ2-1; D might be TRBD1 (6 bases). V lost 6 bases, J lost 8 bases, and 14 bases lay in between. The CDR3 loop spans 13 amino acids. The germline V gene has CDR1 MRHNA and CDR2 SNTAGT. The CDR3 sequence: CASSWGQGDEQFF. The DNA of the CDR3 is TGTGCCAGCAGCTGGGGGCAGGGTGATGAGCAGTTCTTC.

The chain combines TRBV6-5 with TRBJ2-7; 11 nucleotides agree with TRBD2. V shed 6 bases, J shed 1 base, and the junction held 5 bases outside the gene matches. This CDR3 has 15 residues. Per germline, CDR1 MNHEY and CDR2 SVGAGI. CDR3 sequence reads: CASREGLADSYEQYV. CDR3 in DNA: TGTGCCAGCAGGGAGGGACTAGCGGATTCCTACGAGCAGTACGTC.

The rearrangement links TRBV4-3 to TRBJ1-2; D ambiguous. Between the trimmed V and J ends, which lost 0 bases and 2 bases, there was a span of 7 bases. Germline CDR1 LGHNA, CDR2 YSLEER. This CDR3 region has 14 residues. The CDR3, as DNA: TGCGCCAGCAGCCAAGAATGGTCCAACTATGGCTACACCTTC. Protein: CASSQEWSNYGYTF.

This clone has only a few counts. The rearrangement joins TRBV15 to TRBJ1-1; D gene uncertain. Trimming pared 1 base from V and 1 base from J, leaving 7 bases between. The CDR3 has 14 amino acids. CDR1 and CDR2 (germline): LNHNV, YYDKDF (reference sequence). The CDR3 is CATSRAQSNTEAFF. DNA for the CDR3: TGTGCCACCAGCAGAGCCCAGTCGAACACTGAAGCTTTCTTT.

The chain links TRBV6-5 to TRBJ1-5; 7 bases map to TRBD1. V shed 5 bases and J 3 bases; nucleotides not matched to a gene: 7. This CDR3 is built from 15 residues. CDR1 and CDR2 (germline): MNHEY, SVGAGI. This CDR3 reads CASSPIQGNNQPQHF. The CDR3 nucleotides read TGTGCCAGCAGTCCCATACAGGGGAACAATCAGCCCCAGCATTTT.

This clone was found once. The chain recombines TRBV6-5 with TRBJ1-2; D is ambiguous. The CDR3 has 13 amino acids. V lost 0 bases and J 2 bases, leaving 4 bases between the germline ends. Germline V gene sequence: CDR1 MNHEY, CDR2 SVGAGI. The CDR3 reads CASSYSQNYGYTF. DNA for the CDR3: TGTGCCAGCAGTTACTCCCAGAACTATGGCTACACCTTC.

The chain is built from TRBV30 and TRBJ2-1; maybe TRBD2 (6 bases). CDR3 length: 15 residues. Germline CDR1 GTSNPN, CDR2 SVGIG (reference sequence). Trimming pared 2 bases from V and 3 bases from J, leaving 14 bases between. For the CDR3, the DNA is TGTGCCTGGAGTCGAGGGACTGAATTCTACAATGAGCAGTTCTTC. It codes for CAWSRGTEFYNEQFF.

To note about this clone: Distinct nucleotide sequences in the sample also encode this CDR3. This chain connects TRBV11-2 to TRBJ2-1; D not resolved. CDR1 is SGHAT, CDR2 FQNNGV, per germline. V lost 3 bases and J lost 4, with 4 bases in between. The CDR3 spans 12 residues. The CDR3 DNA reads as TGTGCCAGCAGCTTGGGGTACAATGAGCAGTTCTTC. It is translated as CASSLGYNEQFF.

The chain combines TRBV19 with TRBJ1-1; no firm D call. The CDR3 is made up of 14 amino acids. V shed 1 base and J shed 3 bases, with 9 bases lying between them. Looked up from germline, CDR1 is LNHDA and CDR2 is SQIVND (reference sequence). Here the CDR3 reads CASSIGADYTEAFF. The CDR3 coding sequence is TGTGCCAGTAGTATAGGGGCAGACTACACTGAAGCTTTCTTT.

The chain combines TRBV13 with TRBJ2-2; D call uncertain. Germline V gives CDR1 PRHDT, CDR2 FYEKMQ (reference sequence). The CDR3 is 17 residues long. V shed 2 bases and J shed 2 bases, with 15 bases lying between them. The CDR3, as DNA: TGTGCCAGCAGCTTACGTCGAATGGGTCTAAACACCGGGGAGCTGTTTTTT. It is translated as CASSLRRMGLNTGELFF.